This TCR beta chain was retrieved from a study of blood T cell repertoires in COVID-19. Study summary: The United States, Italy and Spain were the sources of the acute and convalescent COVID-19 samples. PBMCs, B-cell-depleted T cells, or T cells were the source of the cDNA or gDNA that made up the material.

The CDR3 is 16 residues long. J gave up 2 bases and V 4 bases, and 11 bases lay outside the gene matches. The germline gives CDR1 SGHNT, CDR2 YYREEE (reference sequence). In the study's own analysis: The authors estimated nucleated cell counts from reference gene primer amplification. Profiling relied on immunoSEQ multiplex PCR, and the TCRdb table lists in-frame clones only, not all of them. That table is the source of V, J and clone size, and D and trimming were worked out from the DNA. The table has some 180,000 clones, 70% to 90% seen once. V usage is TRBV5-4 and J usage is TRBJ2-7; TRBD2 aligns across 8 bases. What was sequenced was peripheral blood. The clonotype originates from a man aged 60 to 69 with active or convalescent COVID-19. The CDR3 DNA reads TGTGCCAGCAGCACTAAAACGGGGGGGCGTACCTACGAGCAGTACTTC. Translation gives CASSTKTGGRTYEQYF.